This TCR beta chain emerged from a study of T cell changes during pregnancy in multiple sclerosis. With V trimmed by 1 base and J by 2 bases, 0 bases remained unmatched. The CDR3 totals 14 residues. Germline V gene sequence: CDR1 SGHRS, CDR2 YFSETQ. Sequenced by immunoSEQ multiplex PCR; TCRdb stores in-frame clones only, minus some. This table has 55,000 to 80,000 clones, roughly 90% appearing once. The sequence was obtained from a female donor in good health, enrolled as a control in a pregnancy study. The material was peripheral blood, obtained after pregnancy. The V call is TRBV5-1, the J call TRBJ2-5; TRBD2 matches 9 bases. Here the CDR3 reads CASSLTSGQETQYF. In nucleotides, the CDR3 is TGCGCCAGCAGCTTGACTAGCGGGCAAGAGACCCAGTACTTC.